This TCR beta chain originates from a study of cytomegalovirus exposure and HLA in healthy donors. Study outcomes and limitations: Within an earlier analysis, most TCR beta V segments proved productive either about 90% or about 30% of the time. The only immune exposure information that was available was CMV serostatus.

About this clone itself: Antigen unknown.

PCR used 60 Vbeta primers and 13 Jbeta primers. Clones were read by immunoSEQ multiplex PCR, and TCRdb kept only the in-frame ones, dropping some. The sample has around 110,000 clones, 73% seen once. The sequenced material came from PBMCs. The receptor comes from a woman between 25 and 40 years old in good health and CMV-seronegative.

In nucleotides, the CDR3 is TGTGCCAGCAGCAGGACAGGGGAGGGTGGCTACACCTTC. This codes for CASSRTGEGGYTF. This chain joins TRBV2 and TRBJ1-2, with 9 positions matching TRBD1. The germline CDR1 and CDR2 sequences are SNHLY and FYNNEI. The V and J ends lost 6 bases and 7 bases, in that order; junction bases with no gene match: 6. The CDR3 has 13 amino acids. The full variable domain, with the rest looked up from reference TRBV2 and TRBJ1-2, is EPEVTQTPSHQVTQMGQEVILRCVPISNHLYFYWYRQILGQKVEFLVSFYNNEISEKSEIFDDQFSVERPDGSNFTLKIRSTKLEDSAMYFCASSRTGEGGYTFGSGTRLTVV.